Below, 9 T cell receptor beta chains from the same sample are listed, as sequenced in a study of human T cells and chemical hapten exposure. This sample's time point: pre-sensitization, week 0. Documented treatment: therapeutic diphenylcyclopropenone sensitization with weekly scalp DPC. TCRdb redid the calling of the RACE reads with MiXCR, one entry per CDR3 protein. The sample has about 120,000 distinct CDR3 sequences, 13% seen once. This material consisted of whole blood, taken in connection with sensitization to the hapten diphenylcyclopropenone (DPC). These receptors all stem from a woman under 30 with alopecia areata. Some clones in this sample may be carry-over from other donors' samples.

This clonotype came up a few times. This chain joins TRBV21-1 and TRBJ2-7; the table assigns TRBD1, which was not confirmed against the DNA. TRBV21-1 is a recognized pseudogene. The CDR3 has 16 amino acids. DNA for the CDR3: TGTGCCAGCAGCAAAGGGGGGTTACCCACCTCCTACGAGCAGTACTTC. Protein product: CASSKGGLPTSYEQYF.

Only a few counts were recorded for this clonotype. The chain recombines TRBV11-2 with TRBJ2-7, with 9 positions matching TRBD1. V shed 7 bases, J shed 5 bases, and the junction held 12 bases outside the gene matches. Germline values: CDR1 SGHAT, CDR2 FQNNGV. The CDR3 sequence is 15 residues long. Here the CDR3 reads CASNFPGTGHHEQYF. The CDR3 nucleotides are TGTGCCAGCAACTTCCCCGGGACAGGGCACCACGAGCAGTACTTC.

This clonotype was detected a few times. The chain uses TRBV10-3 and TRBJ2-7; 10 positions agree with TRBD1. Trimming cost V 6 bases and J 4 bases; bases outside gene matches: 3. From germline, CDR1 is ENHRY and CDR2 SYGVKD. There are 13 residues in the CDR3. The CDR3: CAISRDRGYEQYF. CDR3 sequence (DNA): TGTGCCATCAGCCGGGACAGGGGTTACGAGCAGTACTTC.

CDR3 region: CASSFADKAAYGGYTF. The CDR3 coding sequence is TGTGCCAGCAGCTTCGCAGACAAAGCCGCCTATGGAGGCTACACCTTC. This chain links TRBV7-9 with TRBJ1-2; no clear D gene. CDR3 length: 16 residues. The V end was cut by 3 bases, the J end by 8 bases, with 22 bases between. The germline V gene encodes CDR1 SEHNR and CDR2 FQNEAQ (reference sequence).

In its sample, this clonotype was seen a few times. V is TRBV27 and J is TRBJ1-5; no clear D gene. Deletions cut 3 bases from V and 3 bases from J, with 9 bases between. This CDR3 comprises 14 residues. The V gene's germline CDR1 is MNHEY and CDR2 SMNVEV (reference sequence). This CDR3 reads CASSFTSPNQPQHF. The CDR3, as DNA: TGTGCCAGCAGTTTCACCAGTCCCAATCAGCCCCAGCATTTT.

The table lists this clonotype with a few counts. This rearrangement joins TRBV5-5 to TRBJ2-2; possible D gene TRBD1, 6 bases. V lost 4 bases, J lost 14 bases, and 18 bases lay in between. This CDR3 is built from 13 residues. Germline assignment: CDR1 SGHKS and CDR2 YYEKEE (reference sequence). The CDR3, as DNA: TGTGCCAGCAGCGTGGACAGACCCAGGCCCCTGTTTTTT. Translated: CASSVDRPRPLFF.

This clonotype occurred many times. This chain links TRBV7-9 with TRBJ1-1; weak D call: TRBD1 (5 bases). Between the trimmed V and J ends, which lost 1 base and 6 bases, there was a span of 24 bases. The germline V gene has CDR1 SEHNR and CDR2 FQNEAQ (reference sequence). The CDR3 contains 18 residues. The CDR3 bases are TGTGCCAGCAGCTTAGATTGGGGGGTGCCAGGGAGTTTCGCTGAAGCTTTCTTT. Protein sequence: CASSLDWGVPGSFAEAFF.

The J gene is TRBJ2-1, the V gene TRBV6-2 or TRBV6-3; D possibly corresponds to TRBD2 (6 bases). Germline assignment: CDR1 MNHEY and CDR2 SVGEGT. CDR3 length: 14 amino acids. Trimming shortened V by 6 bases and J by 6 bases, and 15 bases separated the two germline ends. The CDR3 sequence: CASRPGGAFNEQFF. DNA of the CDR3: TGTGCCAGCAGGCCCGGCGGGGCTTTCAATGAGCAGTTCTTC.

This chain links TRBV11-2 with TRBJ2-1, with 7 nucleotides matching TRBD2. This CDR3 is 15 amino acids long. V lost 4 bases and J lost 1; bases outside the gene matches: 4. Germline V gives CDR1 SGHAT, CDR2 FQNNGV. CDR3 bases: TGTGCCAGCAGCTCTAATAGCGGGTCCTACAATGAGCAGTTCTTC. Translated, it gives CASSSNSGSYNEQFF.